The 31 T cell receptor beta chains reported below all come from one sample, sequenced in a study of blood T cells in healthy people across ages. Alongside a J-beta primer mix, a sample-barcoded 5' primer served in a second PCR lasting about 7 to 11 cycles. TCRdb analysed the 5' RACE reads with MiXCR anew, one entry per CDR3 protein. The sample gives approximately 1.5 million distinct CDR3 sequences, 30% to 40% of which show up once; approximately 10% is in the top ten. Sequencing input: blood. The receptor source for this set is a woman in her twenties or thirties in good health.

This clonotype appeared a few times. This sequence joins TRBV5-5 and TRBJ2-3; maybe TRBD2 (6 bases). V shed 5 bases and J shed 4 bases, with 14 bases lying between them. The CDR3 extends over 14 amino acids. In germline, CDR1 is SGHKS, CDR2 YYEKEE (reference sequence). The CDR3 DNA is TGTGCCAGCAGAACAGAGCGGGTGGCAGATACGCAGTATTTT. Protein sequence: CASRTERVADTQYF. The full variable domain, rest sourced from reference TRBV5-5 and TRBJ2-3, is DAGVTQSPTHLIKTRGQQVTLRCSPISGHKSVSWYQQVLGQGPQFIFQYYEKEERGRGNFPDRFSARQFPNYSSELNVNALLLGDSALYLCASRTERVADTQYFGPGTRLTVL.

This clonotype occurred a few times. The CDR3 DNA reads as TGTGCCAGCAGTTTTGGCCGGAGCACTGGGGCCAACGTCCTGACTTTC. It codes for CASSFGRSTGANVLTF. The genes are TRBV12-3 or TRBV12-4 and TRBJ2-6, with D unresolved. Trimming took 3 bases from V and 2 from J, leaving 11 bases between them. This CDR3 is 16 amino acids long.

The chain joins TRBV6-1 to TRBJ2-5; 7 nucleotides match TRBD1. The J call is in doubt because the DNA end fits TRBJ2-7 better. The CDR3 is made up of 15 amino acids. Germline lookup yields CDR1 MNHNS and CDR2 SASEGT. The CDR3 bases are TGTGCCAGCATTCCCCGGAGAGGGGGCAACTACGAGCAGTACTTC. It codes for CASIPRRGGNYEQYF.

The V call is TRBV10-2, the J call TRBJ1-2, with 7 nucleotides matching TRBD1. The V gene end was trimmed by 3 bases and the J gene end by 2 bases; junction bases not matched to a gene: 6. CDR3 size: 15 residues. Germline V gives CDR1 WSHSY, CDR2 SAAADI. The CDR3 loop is CASSDSSTGNYGYTF. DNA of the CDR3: TGCGCCAGCAGTGATTCTTCGACAGGGAACTATGGCTACACCTTC.

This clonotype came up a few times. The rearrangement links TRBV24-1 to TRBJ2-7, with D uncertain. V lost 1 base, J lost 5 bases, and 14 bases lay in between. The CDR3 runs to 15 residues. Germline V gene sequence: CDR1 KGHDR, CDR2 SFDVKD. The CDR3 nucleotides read TGTGCCACCAGTGATTTTTTGGCGCCTGAGGACGAGCAGTACTTC. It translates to CATSDFLAPEDEQYF.

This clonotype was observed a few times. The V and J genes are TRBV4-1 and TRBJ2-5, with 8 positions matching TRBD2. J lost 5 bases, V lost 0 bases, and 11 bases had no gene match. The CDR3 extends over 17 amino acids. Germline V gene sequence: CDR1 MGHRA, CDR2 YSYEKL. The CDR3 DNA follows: TGCGCCAGCAGCCAAGAGGTTCAGCGGGGACTAGGGGAGACCCAGTACTTC. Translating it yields CASSQEVQRGLGETQYF.

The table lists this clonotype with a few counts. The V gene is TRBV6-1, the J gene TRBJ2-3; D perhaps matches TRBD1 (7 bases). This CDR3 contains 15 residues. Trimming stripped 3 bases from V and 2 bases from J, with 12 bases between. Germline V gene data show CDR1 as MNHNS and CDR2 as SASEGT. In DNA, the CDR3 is TGTGCCAGCAGTGATCGGAGGGGGCCCACAGATACGCAGTATTTT. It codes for CASSDRRGPTDTQYF.

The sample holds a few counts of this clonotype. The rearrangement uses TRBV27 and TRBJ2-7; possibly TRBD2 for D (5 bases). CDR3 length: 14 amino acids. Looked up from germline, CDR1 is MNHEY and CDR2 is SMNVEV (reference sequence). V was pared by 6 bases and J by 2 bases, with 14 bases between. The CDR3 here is CASRNLLAPYEQYF. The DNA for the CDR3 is TGTGCCAGCAGGAACCTCCTAGCTCCCTACGAGCAGTACTTC.

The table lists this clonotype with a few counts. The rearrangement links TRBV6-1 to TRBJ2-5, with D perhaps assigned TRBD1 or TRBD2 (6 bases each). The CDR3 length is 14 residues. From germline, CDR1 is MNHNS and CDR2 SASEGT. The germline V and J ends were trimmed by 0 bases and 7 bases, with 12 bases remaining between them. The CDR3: CASSEAEGGLTQYF. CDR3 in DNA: TGTGCCAGCAGTGAAGCCGAAGGGGGGTTGACCCAGTACTTC.

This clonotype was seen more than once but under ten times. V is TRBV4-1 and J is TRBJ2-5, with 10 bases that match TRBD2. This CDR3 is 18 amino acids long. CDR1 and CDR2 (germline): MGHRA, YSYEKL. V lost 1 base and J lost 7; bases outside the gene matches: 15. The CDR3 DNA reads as TGCGCCAGCAGCCAAGGGGCCCATCGGCTAGCGGGGGAAGGGACCCAGTACTTC. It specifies CASSQGAHRLAGEGTQYF.

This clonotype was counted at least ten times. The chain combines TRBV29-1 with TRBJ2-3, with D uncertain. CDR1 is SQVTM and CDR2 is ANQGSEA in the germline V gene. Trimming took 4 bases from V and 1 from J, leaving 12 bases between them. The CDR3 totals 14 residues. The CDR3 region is CSVGGSHRTDTQYF. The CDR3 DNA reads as TGCAGCGTTGGAGGTTCACATCGCACAGATACGCAGTATTTT.

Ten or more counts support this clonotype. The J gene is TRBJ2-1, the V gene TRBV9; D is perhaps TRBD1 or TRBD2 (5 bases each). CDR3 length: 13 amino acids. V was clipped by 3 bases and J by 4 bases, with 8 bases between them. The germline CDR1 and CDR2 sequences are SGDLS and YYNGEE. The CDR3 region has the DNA TGTGCCAGCAGCGCCGGGACGTACAATGAGCAGTTCTTC. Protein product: CASSAGTYNEQFF.

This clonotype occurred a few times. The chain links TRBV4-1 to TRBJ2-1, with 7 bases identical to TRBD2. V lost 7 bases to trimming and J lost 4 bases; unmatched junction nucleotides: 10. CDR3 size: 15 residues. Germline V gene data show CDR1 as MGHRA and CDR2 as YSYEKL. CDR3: CASTPFASGYNEQFF. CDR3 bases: TGCGCCAGCACACCGTTCGCTAGCGGTTACAATGAGCAGTTCTTC.

CDR3 loop: CASSSDGISGETQYF. The CDR3 bases are TGCGCCAGCAGCTCGGACGGGATTTCAGGGGAGACCCAGTACTTC. The J gene is TRBJ2-5, the V gene TRBV5-1; D tentatively reads TRBD1 or TRBD2 (5 bases each). Germline CDR1 SGHRS, CDR2 YFSETQ. The germline V and J ends were trimmed by 3 bases and 5 bases, with 17 bases remaining between them. This CDR3 spans 15 amino acids.

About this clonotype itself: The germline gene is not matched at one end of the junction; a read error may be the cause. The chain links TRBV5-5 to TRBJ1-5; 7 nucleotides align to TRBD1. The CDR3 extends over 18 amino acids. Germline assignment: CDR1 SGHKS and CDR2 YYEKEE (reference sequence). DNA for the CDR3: TGTACCAGCAGCTTGTATCCCCGGACAGGAGATAGCAATCAGCCCCAGCATTTT. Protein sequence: CTSSLYPRTGDSNQPQHF. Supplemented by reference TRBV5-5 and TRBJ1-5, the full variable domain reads DAGVTQSPTHLIKTRGQQVTLRCSPISGHKSVSWYQQVLGQGPQFIFQYYEKEERGRGNFPDRFSARQFPNYSSELNVNALLLGDSALYLCTSSLYPRTGDSNQPQHFGDGTRLSIL.

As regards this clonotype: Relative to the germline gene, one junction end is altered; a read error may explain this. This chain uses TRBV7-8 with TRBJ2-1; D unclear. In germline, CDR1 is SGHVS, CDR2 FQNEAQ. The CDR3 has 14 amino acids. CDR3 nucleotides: TGTGCCAGCAGCCCAGTAGTTGGCTACAGTGAGCAGTTCTTC. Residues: CASSPVVGYSEQFF. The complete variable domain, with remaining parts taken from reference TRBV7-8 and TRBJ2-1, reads GAGVSQSPRYKVAKRGQDVALRCDPISGHVSLFWYQQALGQGPEFLTYFQNEAQLDKSGLPSDRFFAERPEGSVSTLKIQRTQQEDSAVYLCASSPVVGYSEQFFGPGTRLTVL.

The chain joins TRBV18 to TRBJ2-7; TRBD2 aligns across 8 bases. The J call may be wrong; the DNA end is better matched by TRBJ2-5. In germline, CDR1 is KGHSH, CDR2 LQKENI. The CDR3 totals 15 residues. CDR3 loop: CASSPPAGRGETQYF. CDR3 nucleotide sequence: TGTGCCAGCTCACCACCGGCCGGGAGGGGAGAGACCCAGTACTTC.

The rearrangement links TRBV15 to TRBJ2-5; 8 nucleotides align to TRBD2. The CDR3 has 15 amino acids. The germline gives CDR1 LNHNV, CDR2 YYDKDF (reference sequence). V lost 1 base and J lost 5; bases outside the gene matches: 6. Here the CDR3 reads CATSRGGTSRETQYF. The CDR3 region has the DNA TGTGCCACCAGCAGAGGAGGGACTAGTCGGGAGACCCAGTACTTC.

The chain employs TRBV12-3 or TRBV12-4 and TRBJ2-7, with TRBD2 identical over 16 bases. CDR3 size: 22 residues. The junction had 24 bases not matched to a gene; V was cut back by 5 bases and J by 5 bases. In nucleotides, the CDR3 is TGTGCCAGCAGTACGTCACCGGGGACTAGCGGGGGGGCCTCCCGGCTTATCCACGAGCAGTACTTC. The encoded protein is CASSTSPGTSGGASRLIHEQYF.

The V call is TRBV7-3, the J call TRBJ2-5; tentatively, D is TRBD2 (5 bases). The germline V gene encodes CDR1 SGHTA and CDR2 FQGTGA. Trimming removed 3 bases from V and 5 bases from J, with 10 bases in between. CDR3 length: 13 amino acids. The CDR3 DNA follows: TGTGCCAGCAGCTTGACTATTCATGAGACCCAGTACTTC. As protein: CASSLTIHETQYF.

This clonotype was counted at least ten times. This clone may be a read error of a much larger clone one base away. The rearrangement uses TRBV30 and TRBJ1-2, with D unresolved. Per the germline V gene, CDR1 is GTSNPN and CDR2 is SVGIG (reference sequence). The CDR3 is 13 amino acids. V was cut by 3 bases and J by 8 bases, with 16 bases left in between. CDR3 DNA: TGTGCCTGGAGGGTAGTCCCGTCTTACGGCTACACCTTC. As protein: CAWRVVPSYGYTF.

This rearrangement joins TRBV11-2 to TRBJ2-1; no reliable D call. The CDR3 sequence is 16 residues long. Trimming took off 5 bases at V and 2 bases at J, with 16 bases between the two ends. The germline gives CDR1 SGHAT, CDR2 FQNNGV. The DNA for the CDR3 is TGTGCCAGCAGCGAGCTACCCTCCTCCGCCTACAATGAGCAGTTCTTC. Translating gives CASSELPSSAYNEQFF.

The CDR3 protein is CASRQTGGAGQPQHF. The CDR3 bases are TGTGCCAGCAGGCAAACAGGGGGCGCGGGGCAGCCCCAGCATTTT. The chain combines TRBV2 with TRBJ1-5, with 9 bases matching TRBD1. The V and J ends lost 6 bases and 7 bases, in that order; junction bases with no gene match: 10. This CDR3 comprises 15 residues. The germline V gene encodes CDR1 SNHLY and CDR2 FYNNEI.

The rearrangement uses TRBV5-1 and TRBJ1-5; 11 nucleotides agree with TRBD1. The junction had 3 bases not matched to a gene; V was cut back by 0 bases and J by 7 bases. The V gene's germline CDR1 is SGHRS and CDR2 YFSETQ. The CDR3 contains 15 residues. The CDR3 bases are TGCGCCAGCAGCTTGGGGGACAGGGGGGAACAGCCCCAGCATTTT. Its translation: CASSLGDRGEQPQHF. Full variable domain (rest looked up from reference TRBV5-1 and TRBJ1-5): KAGVTQTPRYLIKTRGQQVTLSCSPISGHRSVSWYQQTPGQGLQFLFEYFSETQRNKGNFPGRFSGRQFSNSRSEMNVSTLELGDSALYLCASSLGDRGEQPQHFGDGTRLSIL.

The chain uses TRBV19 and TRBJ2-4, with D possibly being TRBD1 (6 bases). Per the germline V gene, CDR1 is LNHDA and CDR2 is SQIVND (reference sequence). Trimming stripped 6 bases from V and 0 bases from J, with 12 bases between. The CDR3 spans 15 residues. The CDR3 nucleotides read TGTGCCAGTAGAGTGCAGGGGTTAGCCAAAAACATTCAGTACTTC. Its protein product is CASRVQGLAKNIQYF.

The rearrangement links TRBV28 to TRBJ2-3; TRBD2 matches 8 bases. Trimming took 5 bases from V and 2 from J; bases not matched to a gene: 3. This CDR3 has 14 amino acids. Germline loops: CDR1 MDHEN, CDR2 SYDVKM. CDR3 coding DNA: TGTGCCAGCAGTGCCGGGGGGGACACAGATACGCAGTATTTT. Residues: CASSAGGDTDTQYF.

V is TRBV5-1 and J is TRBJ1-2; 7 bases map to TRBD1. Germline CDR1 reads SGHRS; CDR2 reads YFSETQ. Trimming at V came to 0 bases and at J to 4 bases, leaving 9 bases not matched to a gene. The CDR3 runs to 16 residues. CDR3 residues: CASSLDSQGVGYGYTF. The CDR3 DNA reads TGCGCCAGCAGCTTGGATTCCCAGGGGGTAGGCTATGGCTACACCTTC.

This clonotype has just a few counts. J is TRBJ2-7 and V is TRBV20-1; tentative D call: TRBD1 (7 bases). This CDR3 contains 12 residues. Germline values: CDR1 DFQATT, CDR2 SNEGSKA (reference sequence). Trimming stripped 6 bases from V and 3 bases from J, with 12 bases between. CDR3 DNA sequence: TGCAGTGCCAGTCAGGGGGGCTACGAGCAGTACTTC. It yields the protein CSASQGGYEQYF.

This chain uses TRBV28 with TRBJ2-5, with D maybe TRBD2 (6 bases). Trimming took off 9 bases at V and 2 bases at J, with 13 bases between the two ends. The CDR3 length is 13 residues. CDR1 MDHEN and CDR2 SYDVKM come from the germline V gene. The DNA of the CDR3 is TGTGCCAGTACTCGGGGGAGACAAGAGACCCAGTACTTC. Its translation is CASTRGRQETQYF.

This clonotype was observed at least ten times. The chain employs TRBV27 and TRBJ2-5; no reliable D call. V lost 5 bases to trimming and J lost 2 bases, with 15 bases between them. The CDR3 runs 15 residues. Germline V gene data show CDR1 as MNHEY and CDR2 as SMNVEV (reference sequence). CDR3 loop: CASSPKQFLQETQYF. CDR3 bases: TGTGCCAGCAGTCCAAAGCAATTCCTTCAAGAGACCCAGTACTTC.

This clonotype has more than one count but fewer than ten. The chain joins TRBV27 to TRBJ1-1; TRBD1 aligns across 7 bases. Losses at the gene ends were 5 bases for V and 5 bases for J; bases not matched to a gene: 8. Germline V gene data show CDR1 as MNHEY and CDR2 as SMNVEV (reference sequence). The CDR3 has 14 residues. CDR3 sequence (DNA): TGTGCCAGCAGTATCCAGGGGGTTCTTACTGAAGCTTTCTTT. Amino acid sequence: CASSIQGVLTEAFF.